The entry that follows covers one T cell receptor beta chain sequence. Its antigen remains unidentified. The PCR employed 60 Vbeta primers together with 13 Jbeta primers. Profiled with immunoSEQ multiplex PCR; TCRdb holds only in-frame clones, not every one. The table has about 300,000 clones, 75% to 90% seen once; the top ten hold 3% to 4%. These data belong to a study of cytomegalovirus exposure and HLA in healthy donors. The study's findings and limits: Being productive about 90% or about 30% of the time was typical of most TCR beta V segments in an earlier analysis.

V was pared by 4 bases and J by 1 base, with 17 bases between. The CDR3 is 16 residues long. CDR1 and CDR2 from the germline V gene are SGDLS and YYNGEE. V is TRBV9 and J is TRBJ1-1; D gene uncertain. What was sequenced was PBMCs. The receptor was derived from a man in his forties or fifties in good health and CMV-seropositive. DNA of the CDR3: TGTGCCAGCAGCCCCACGAGGAGACCTACGAACACTGAAGCTTTCTTT. Translation: CASSPTRRPTNTEAFF.